This TCR beta chain originates from a study of vaccination and CD4 T cells after COVID-19 (dated by TCRdb to the early 2020s). For the study in its entirety: Convalescent patients had a positive SARS-CoV-2 result on nasal swab PCR, and of these patients, 8 or 9 had mild disease and one had severe disease. Post-vaccine blood samples were taken a median of about 70 days after the second vaccine dose, with a range of roughly 14 to 250 days. For stimulating the cultures, overlapping spike peptide pools were used, derived from SARS-CoV-2 as well as from the common cold coronaviruses HCoV-NL63, HCoV-OC43 and HCoV-229E. In 10 COVID-19 convalescent patients and 4 infection-naive healthy vaccine recipients, researchers compared the spike-specific CD4+ TCR repertoire from before mRNA vaccination with the repertoire from after. Post-COVID blood samples from convalescent patients were collected a median of about 100 days after diagnosis, with a range of roughly 35 to 170 days. The convalescent cohort included six males and four females, with two Hispanic individuals, seven Caucasians, two Asians and one multiracial person. In control cultures, a CEFX viral epitope pool was used as positive control, an HIV-1 Nef peptide pool was used as negative control, or no peptide was added. Each participant got two doses of either the Pfizer-BioNTech BNT162b2 vaccine (n=8) or the Moderna mRNA-1273 vaccine (n=2). Study-wide findings and limitations: In convalescent patients, a median around 86% of post-vaccine SARS-CoV-2-reactive clones were detected only after vaccination, suggesting vaccine-specific priming. Of the vaccine-specific clones in convalescent patients, 304 of 307, or nearly all, reacted only to SARS-CoV-2 spike and did not cross-react with common cold coronaviruses. The median count of SARS-CoV-2-reactive clonotypes went up from 20 to 25 after infection to 38 after vaccination, although the change was not significant. Relatively few convalescent patients were included in the study, and early timepoints after natural infection were not analyzed.

V and J lose 4 bases and 7 bases, and a span of 8 bases separates them. The germline V gene encodes CDR1 MGHDK and CDR2 SYGVNS. The CDR3 numbers 12 residues from cysteine through phenylalanine. Of all the DNA, just the CDR3 is kept, 36 bases in frame from base 1. Library preparation employed PCR. At the Johns Hopkins FTIC core, DNA from the cultured CD4+ T cells underwent TCR sequencing with the Oncomine TCR Beta short-read assay. The QIAamp micro DNA kit was used to extract genomic DNA from the cultured CD4+ T cells. The Oncomine TCR Beta libraries from cultured CD4+ T cells were pooled using unique dual indexes and then sequenced on an Illumina iSeq 100. From the authors' description of their analysis: Non-productive sequences were removed, and CDR3s not starting with C, not ending with F or W, or shorter than 7 amino acids were discarded. Antigen-specific clonotypes were identified with the MANAFEST web application by comparing peptide-stimulated wells with reference and other culture wells. For a clone to be called positive, the clone needed an FDR below 0.05, an odds ratio above 5, and a productive frequency above 0.1% in at least two of three replicate wells. A clonotype was classed as cross-reactive if the clonotype showed significant expansion both in SARS-CoV-2 spike wells and in at least one common cold coronavirus spike condition. Using R version 3.6.1, CDR3 homology was evaluated through Levenshtein distances (stringdist) along with unrooted phylogenetic trees (ape). The public reads were reprocessed in TCRdb via fastp at Q25 and MiXCR, keeping in-frame beta chains. Here each entry gathers all rows of one CDR3 protein and keeps the most common genes and DNA. The V and J calls here are based on TCRdb, not the publication. In this sample the table shows some 6,800 distinct CDR3 sequences, about 76% of which occur a single time. The top ten constitute roughly 14% of the sample.

This clonotype is judged large (0.1 to 1%). This clone's antigen is unknown. No quality values exist for individual bases; no much larger clone is one base distant. The treatment or condition label for this specimen denotes: roughly 11-day PBMC culture with coronavirus spike peptide pools or control peptides (ViraFEST assay). The ViraFEST assay was used in the study, in which antigen-specific T cells were expanded with peptide pools and expanded clonotypes were subsequently identified by TCR sequencing. Positive SARS-CoV-2 PCR tests in the convalescent patients dated from March to December 2020, before Alpha, Beta and Delta variants emerged in the United States. Over 1.5 million PBMCs per well were cultured in IMDM with about 5% human AB serum and about 9.2 IU/ml IL-2, plus 10 ug/ml peptide pools. On days 3 and 7, half of the culture medium was replaced with fresh IL-2-containing medium. CD4+ T cells were isolated after 10 days of culture through negative selection using the EasySep CD4+ T cell isolation kit. Ficoll-Paque Plus gradient centrifugation was used to isolate PBMCs from whole blood, and the isolated PBMCs were then either used fresh or cryopreserved at -140C. In general, triplicate wells were set up for every culture condition.

The V gene is TRBV25-1 and the J gene is TRBJ1-3, with no confident D gene call. The sequencing input was CD4+ T cells from blood, cultured in vitro. This receptor was obtained from a human donor who had recovered from COVID-19. The CDR3 has the sequence CASSASGNTIYF. The nucleotide sequence reads TGTGCCAGCAGTGCGTCCGGGAACACCATATATTTT.